The present TCR beta chain was sequenced within a study of T cell changes during pregnancy in multiple sclerosis. The CDR3 is 12 residues long. The trim removed 2 bases at V and 11 bases at J, leaving 3 bases unmatched. In germline, CDR1 is MNHNY, CDR2 SVGAGI (reference sequence). Profiled with immunoSEQ multiplex PCR; TCRdb holds only in-frame clones, not every one. The sample records 69,000 or so clones, about 91% being singletons. This clonotype was sampled from a female donor in good health, enrolled as a control in a pregnancy study. The V gene is TRBV6-6, the J gene TRBJ2-1, with TRBD1 matching over 7 bases. Sequencing was performed on CD4+ T cells from peripheral blood mononuclear cells, taken in the third trimester of pregnancy. CDR3 amino acids: CASSYPGGKQFF. The CDR3 bases are TGTGCCAGCAGTTACCCAGGGGGTAAGCAGTTCTTC.